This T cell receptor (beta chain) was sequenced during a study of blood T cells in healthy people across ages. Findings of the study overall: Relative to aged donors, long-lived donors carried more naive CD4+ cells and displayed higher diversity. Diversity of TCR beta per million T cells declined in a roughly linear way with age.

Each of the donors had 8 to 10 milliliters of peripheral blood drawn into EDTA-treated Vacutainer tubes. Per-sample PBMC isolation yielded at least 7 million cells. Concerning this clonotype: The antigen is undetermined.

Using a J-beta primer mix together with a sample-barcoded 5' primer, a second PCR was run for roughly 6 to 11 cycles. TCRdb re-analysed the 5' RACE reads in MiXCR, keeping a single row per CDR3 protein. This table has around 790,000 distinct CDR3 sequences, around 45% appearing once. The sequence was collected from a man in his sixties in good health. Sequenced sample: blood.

The CDR3 loop reads CATSRGEGDKNVGQYF. CDR3 in DNA: TGTGCCACCAGCAGAGGAGAGGGAGACAAAAACGTGGGGCAGTACTTC. This chain connects TRBV15 to TRBJ2-7; D is possibly TRBD2 (5 bases). Trimming shortened V by 1 base and J by 9 bases, and 22 bases separated the two germline ends. The germline V gene encodes CDR1 LNHNV and CDR2 YYDKDF (reference sequence). This CDR3 is built from 16 residues.